The 31 T cell receptor beta chains below all came from one sample that was sequenced in a study of CD8 T cells in Susac syndrome. The authors reverse transcribed about 0.5 to 1 ug RNA with random hexamers. One entry per CDR3 protein, called by TCRdb with MiXCR from the immunoSEQ multiplex PCR reads. The data contain just over 300,000 distinct CDR3 sequences, around 92% of them singletons. The sample comprised CD4+ T cells from PBMCs. These receptors all stem from a human donor with multiple sclerosis.

V usage is TRBV5-1 and J usage is TRBJ2-3; 11 nucleotides match TRBD2. The CDR3 length is 16 residues. The V gene's germline CDR1 is SGHRS and CDR2 YFSETQ. Trimming at V came to 1 base and at J to 4 bases, leaving 5 bases not matched to a gene. The CDR3 DNA follows: TGCGCCAGCAGCTTGATTAGCGGGAGGGCATCAGATACGCAGTATTTT. The encoded protein is CASSLISGRASDTQYF.

The chain joins TRBV23-1 to TRBJ2-4; TRBD1 is a possible D gene (6 bases). TRBV23-1 is identified as an open reading frame with a role that is uncertain. V gave up 0 bases and J gave up 0 bases, with 15 bases separating them. This CDR3 is built from 18 residues. CDR3 region: CASSQSRGHLVAKNIQYF. CDR3 in DNA: TGCGCCAGCAGTCAATCGAGGGGACACCTCGTAGCCAAAAACATTCAGTACTTC.

The CDR3 protein is CSASSGGPYEQYF. CDR3 bases: TGCAGCGCTAGCAGCGGGGGGCCCTACGAGCAGTACTTC. The V gene is TRBV29-1, the J gene TRBJ2-7; 9 nucleotides align to TRBD2. V was pared by 7 bases and J by 2 bases, with 6 bases of the junction left unmatched. CDR3 length: 13 residues. CDR1 is SQVTM, CDR2 ANQGSEA, per germline.

V is TRBV7-6 and J is TRBJ2-2; D ambiguous. The CDR3 has 16 residues. The V end was cut by 1 base, the J end by 4 bases, with 13 bases between. Germline lookup yields CDR1 SGHVS and CDR2 FNYEAQ. The CDR3 region has the DNA TGTGCCAGCAGCTTAGAAACCATTTCTATCACCGGGGAGCTGTTTTTT. Translated, it gives CASSLETISITGELFF.

The chain carries TRBV5-1 and TRBJ1-5, with D unclear. The germline V and J ends were trimmed by 0 bases and 2 bases, with 9 bases remaining between them. Germline V gene sequence: CDR1 SGHRS, CDR2 YFSETQ. The CDR3 has 15 residues. CDR3 residues: CASSLGGFGNQPQHF. The CDR3, as DNA: TGCGCCAGCAGCTTGGGCGGATTCGGCAATCAGCCCCAGCATTTT.

This chain joins TRBV5-1 and TRBJ2-7, with 8 nucleotides matching TRBD1. The CDR3 is 14 residues long. The germline V gene encodes CDR1 SGHRS and CDR2 YFSETQ. V shed 0 bases and J 6 bases; nucleotides not matched to a gene: 5. Here the CDR3 DNA reads TGCGCCAGCAGCTTGGGACAGGGGATCGGCGAGCAGTACTTC. It specifies CASSLGQGIGEQYF.

This clonotype was seen once. V and J are TRBV12-3 or TRBV12-4 and TRBJ1-2, with 7 bases matching TRBD1. J gave up 0 bases and V 6 bases, and 13 bases lay outside the gene matches. There are 17 residues in the CDR3. The CDR3 DNA reads as TGTGCCAGCAGCCTGGTGTCGGGACAGCGTTCTAACTATGGCTACACCTTC. Translation gives CASSLVSGQRSNYGYTF.

The chain has TRBV10-2 and TRBJ1-5; 9 bases map to TRBD1. V was clipped by 8 bases and J by 3 bases; unmatched bases: 14. The CDR3 sequence is 17 residues long. Germline V lookup: CDR1 WSHSY, CDR2 SAAADI. The CDR3 spells CASSARTGTGTNQPQHF. Here the CDR3 DNA reads TGCGCCAGCTCCGCCCGGACCGGGACAGGGACCAATCAGCCCCAGCATTTT.

V and J are TRBV10-3 and TRBJ2-7, with 10 bases aligning to TRBD1. Trimming took 4 bases from V and 0 from J; bases not matched to a gene: 0. Germline-derived CDR1 and CDR2 are ENHRY and SYGVKD. The CDR3 length is 14 residues. The CDR3 spells CAISGDRGSYEQYF. DNA for the CDR3: TGTGCCATCAGTGGGGACAGGGGCTCCTACGAGCAGTACTTC.

This clonotype appeared once. This chain joins TRBV28 and TRBJ1-4; tentative D call: TRBD1 (5 bases). The CDR3 is 16 residues long. From germline, CDR1 is MDHEN and CDR2 SYDVKM. V lost 4 bases and J lost 0, with 12 bases in between. CDR3 sequence: CASSSRGDATNEKLFF. The CDR3 DNA follows: TGTGCCAGCAGTTCCCGGGGCGATGCAACTAATGAAAAACTGTTTTTT.

V and J are TRBV5-1 and TRBJ2-2; perhaps TRBD2 as D (6 bases). From germline, CDR1 is SGHRS and CDR2 YFSETQ. The CDR3 consists of 16 residues. V dropped 1 base and J dropped 3 bases, with 13 bases sitting between them. The CDR3 reads CASSLSGRGDTGELFF. CDR3 bases: TGCGCCAGCAGCTTGTCCGGGAGAGGGGACACCGGGGAGCTGTTTTTT.

The chain uses TRBV7-2 and TRBJ1-1, with D possibly matching TRBD1 (5 bases). The CDR3 has 21 amino acids. V was shortened by 4 bases and J by 0 bases, with 30 bases between the two germline ends. The V gene's germline CDR1 is SGHTA and CDR2 FQGNSA. CDR3 sequence reads: CASSSADTPFMSLGMNTEAFF. The CDR3 DNA follows: TGTGCCAGCAGCTCAGCGGACACTCCCTTTATGTCCTTGGGGATGAACACTGAAGCTTTCTTT.

The chain links TRBV2 to TRBJ2-3, with a tentative D call TRBD2 (5 bases). The length of the CDR3 is 16 residues. Germline CDR1 is SNHLY and CDR2 is FYNNEI. Trimming took off 7 bases at V and 0 bases at J, with 17 bases between the two ends. For the CDR3, the DNA is TGTGCCAGCACCGAGGAGAAGCGGACTAGCACAGATACGCAGTATTTT. Translation gives CASTEEKRTSTDTQYF.

The V call is TRBV29-1, the J call TRBJ2-1, with D perhaps matching TRBD2 (6 bases). CDR1 is SQVTM and CDR2 is ANQGSEA in the germline V gene. CDR3 length: 13 residues. V was pared by 5 bases and J by 6 bases, with 14 bases between. The CDR3, as DNA: TGCAGCGTTTCCGAGTCCGGGGGCAATGAGCAGTTCTTC. This sequence encodes CSVSESGGNEQFF.

The chain employs TRBV29-1 and TRBJ2-3; 10 bases align to TRBD1. CDR1 is SQVTM, CDR2 ANQGSEA, per germline. J lost 1 base, V lost 4 bases, and 2 bases had no gene match. CDR3 length: 14 residues. CDR3: CSVGTGGGTDTQYF. CDR3 coding DNA: TGCAGCGTTGGGACAGGGGGGGGCACAGATACGCAGTATTTT.

The genes are TRBV19 and TRBJ1-5; unclear D gene. Germline CDR1 and CDR2: LNHDA and SQIVND (reference sequence). The CDR3 extends over 13 amino acids. Trimming cost V 7 bases and J 3 bases, with 10 bases left between them. In DNA form, the CDR3 reads TGTGCCAGTATCGGAGCTCTCAATCAGCCCCAGCATTTT. Protein sequence: CASIGALNQPQHF.

The V and J genes are TRBV7-2 and TRBJ2-3, with D perhaps TRBD2 (6 bases). Trimming shortened V by 5 bases and J by 13 bases, and 19 bases separated the two germline ends. The CDR3 is 13 amino acids. Germline assignment: CDR1 SGHTA and CDR2 FQGNSA. The CDR3 DNA is TGTGCCAGCAGCGTTTCCGGGACTCATAAGGAGTATTTT. This codes for CASSVSGTHKEYF.

The chain has TRBV6-1 and TRBJ2-7; TRBD2 might be the D (5 bases). The CDR3 loop spans 16 amino acids. V was trimmed by 2 bases and J by 6 bases, leaving 20 bases between them. Germline V lookup: CDR1 MNHNS, CDR2 SASEGT. CDR3 in DNA: TGTGCCAGCAGTGAAAGGGCGCTAGCCGGCCTCTCCGAGCAGTACTTC. It translates to CASSERALAGLSEQYF.

The genes are TRBV19 and TRBJ2-3, with TRBD2 identical over 7 bases. V lost 9 bases to trimming and J lost 2 bases; unmatched junction nucleotides: 8. The CDR3 is made up of 14 amino acids. CDR1 LNHDA and CDR2 SQIVND come from the germline V gene (reference sequence). CDR3 loop: CASKAGLNTDTQYF. Written as DNA, the CDR3 is TGTGCCAGCAAAGCGGGACTCAACACAGATACGCAGTATTTT.

This clonotype was recorded a few times. The rearrangement links TRBV19 to TRBJ2-2; possible D gene TRBD2, 5 bases. Trimming removed 6 bases from V and 4 bases from J, with 18 bases in between. Germline V gene data show CDR1 as LNHDA and CDR2 as SQIVND (reference sequence). This CDR3 has 16 amino acids. The CDR3 loop reads CASSHPFLRGTGELFF. As DNA, the CDR3 is TGTGCCAGTAGCCACCCCTTCCTTCGGGGCACCGGGGAGCTGTTTTTT. The full variable domain, in which reference TRBV19 and TRBJ2-2 provide the parts outside the CDR3, is DGGITQSPKYLFRKEGQNVTLSCEQNLNHDAMYWYRQDPGQGLRLIYYSQIVNDFQKGDIAEGYSVSREKKESFPLTVTSAQKNPTAFYLCASSHPFLRGTGELFFGEGSRLTVL.

The chain joins TRBV30 to TRBJ2-1; 12 nucleotides align to TRBD2. V lost 1 base, J lost 9 bases, and 4 bases stayed unmatched. The CDR3 length is 14 residues. CDR1 and CDR2 from the germline V gene are GTSNPN and SVGIG (reference sequence). CDR3 bases: TGTGCCTGGAGTGGACTAGCGGGAGATAGTGAGCAGTTCTTC. It encodes CAWSGLAGDSEQFF.

This rearrangement joins TRBV20-1 to TRBJ1-2; D possibly corresponds to TRBD1 (5 bases). This CDR3 is built from 13 residues. V was clipped by 3 bases and J by 7 bases, with 15 bases between them. Germline V gives CDR1 DFQATT, CDR2 SNEGSKA (reference sequence). This CDR3 reads CSARSGSRVGYTF. In nucleotides, the CDR3 is TGCAGTGCTAGGTCAGGGAGTCGGGTTGGCTACACCTTC.

The CDR3 bases are TGCAGTGCCCCTCCGGCTAGCGGGGTTGGGACTGAGCAGTTCTTC. This encodes CSAPPASGVGTEQFF. V is TRBV20-1 and J is TRBJ2-1, with 9 positions matching TRBD2. The V gene end was trimmed by 6 bases and the J gene end by 9 bases; junction bases not matched to a gene: 15. Germline assignment: CDR1 DFQATT and CDR2 SNEGSKA (reference sequence). The CDR3 has 15 residues.

The V gene is TRBV19, the J gene TRBJ2-1, with 7 bases fitting TRBD2. CDR3 length equals 14 residues. The V gene's germline CDR1 is LNHDA and CDR2 SQIVND (reference sequence). The junction had 6 bases not matched to a gene; V was cut back by 7 bases and J by 3 bases. The CDR3 spells CASKGEGSYNEQFF. The CDR3 nucleotides read TGTGCCAGTAAAGGGGAGGGGAGCTACAATGAGCAGTTCTTC.

The chain links TRBV12-3 or TRBV12-4 to TRBJ1-1; TRBD1 matches at 10 bases. There are 14 residues in the CDR3. Unmatched junction bases numbered 6, after V lost 3 bases and J lost 8 bases. CDR3 amino acids: CASSLGTGVGEAFF. The CDR3 DNA is TGTGCCAGCAGTTTGGGGACAGGGGTTGGGGAAGCTTTCTTT.

This chain joins TRBV25-1 and TRBJ1-2; D call uncertain. Germline V CDR1 and CDR2: MGHDK, SYGVNS. V lost 0 bases to trimming and J lost 2 bases, with 10 bases between them. This CDR3 is built from 15 residues. CDR3 residues: CASSEYSAANYGYTF. CDR3 coding DNA: TGTGCCAGCAGTGAATATAGCGCGGCAAACTATGGCTACACCTTC.

The count of this clonotype is one. This chain joins TRBV9 and TRBJ1-1; D is unresolved. The V gene's germline CDR1 is SGDLS and CDR2 YYNGEE. The CDR3 is made up of 14 amino acids. The V end was cut by 0 bases, the J end by 1 base, with 7 bases between. This CDR3 reads CASSVVAGNTEAFF. The CDR3 nucleotides are TGTGCCAGCAGCGTAGTGGCAGGGAACACTGAAGCTTTCTTT.

The chain recombines TRBV20-1 with TRBJ2-1, with 13 bases fitting TRBD2. The CDR3 loop spans 15 amino acids. In germline, CDR1 is DFQATT, CDR2 SNEGSKA (reference sequence). V dropped 5 bases and J dropped 7; count of bases not matched to a gene: 8. The CDR3 region is CSAPRTSGGYNEQFF. Written as DNA, the CDR3 is TGCAGTGCTCCCCGGACTAGCGGGGGATATAATGAGCAGTTCTTC.

The rearrangement joins TRBV29-1 to TRBJ2-5; 7 bases agree with TRBD2. Germline-derived CDR1 and CDR2 are SQVTM and ANQGSEA. CDR3 length: 12 amino acids. The V gene end was trimmed by 4 bases and the J gene end by 5 bases; junction bases not matched to a gene: 4. The CDR3 sequence: CSVGLAGETQYF. The CDR3 region has the DNA TGCAGCGTTGGACTAGCTGGGGAGACCCAGTACTTC.

This chain joins TRBV18 and TRBJ1-3, with a possible D match to TRBD1 (6 bases). The CDR3 sequence is 17 residues long. Germline lookup yields CDR1 KGHSH and CDR2 LQKENI. V was trimmed by 3 bases and J by 0 bases, leaving 15 bases between them. CDR3 region: CASSPTGTGSSGNTIYF. The CDR3 DNA reads TGTGCCAGCTCACCGACCGGCACAGGGAGCTCTGGAAACACCATATATTTT.

J is TRBJ2-5 and V is TRBV19; D is possibly TRBD2 (7 bases). CDR3 length equals 15 residues. In germline, CDR1 is LNHDA, CDR2 SQIVND (reference sequence). The germline V and J ends were trimmed by 10 bases and 5 bases, with 23 bases remaining between them. The CDR3 is CATSRGGGGRETQYF. The CDR3 DNA is TGTGCCACCAGCCGGGGAGGGGGGGGCCGTGAGACCCAGTACTTC.